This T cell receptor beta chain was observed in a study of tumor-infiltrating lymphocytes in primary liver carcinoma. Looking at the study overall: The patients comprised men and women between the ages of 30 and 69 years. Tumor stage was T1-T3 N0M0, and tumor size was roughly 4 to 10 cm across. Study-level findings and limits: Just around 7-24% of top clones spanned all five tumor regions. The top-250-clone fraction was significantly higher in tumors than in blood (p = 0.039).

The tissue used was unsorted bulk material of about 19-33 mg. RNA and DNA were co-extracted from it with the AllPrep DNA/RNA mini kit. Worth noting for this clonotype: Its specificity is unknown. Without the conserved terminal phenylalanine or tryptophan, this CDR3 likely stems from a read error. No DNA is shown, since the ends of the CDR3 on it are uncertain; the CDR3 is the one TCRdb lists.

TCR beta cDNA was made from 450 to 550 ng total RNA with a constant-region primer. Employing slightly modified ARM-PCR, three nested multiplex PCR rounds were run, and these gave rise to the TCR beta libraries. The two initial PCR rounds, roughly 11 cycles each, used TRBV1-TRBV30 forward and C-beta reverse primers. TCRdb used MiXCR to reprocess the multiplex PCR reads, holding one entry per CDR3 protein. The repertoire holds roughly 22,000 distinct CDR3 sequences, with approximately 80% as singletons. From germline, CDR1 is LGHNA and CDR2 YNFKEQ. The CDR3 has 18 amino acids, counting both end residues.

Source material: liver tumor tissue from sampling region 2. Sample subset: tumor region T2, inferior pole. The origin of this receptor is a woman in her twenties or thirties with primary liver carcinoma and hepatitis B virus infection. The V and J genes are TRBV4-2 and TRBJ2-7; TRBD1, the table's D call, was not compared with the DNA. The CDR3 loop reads CASSQEHLGQGGPREQYY.